A single sample gave rise to the 6 T cell receptor beta chains below, sequenced in a study of T cells in Graves' hyperthyroidism and ophthalmopathy. From RNA transcripts, TCR beta CDR3 regions were amplified. The HTBI set primed first-round TCR CDR3 RT-PCR. Each CDR3 protein gets one entry after TCRdb re-called the multiplex PCR reads with MiXCR. The sample gives about 480,000 distinct CDR3 sequences, roughly 22% of which show up once; about half is in the top ten. Source material: blood. All receptors come from a woman aged 70-85 years with Graves' ophthalmopathy.

The CDR3 protein is CASSDYSSGANVLTF. CDR3 bases: TGTGCCAGCAGTGATTACAGCTCTGGGGCCAACGTCCTGACTTTC. The chain is built from TRBV6-1 and TRBJ2-6; no definite D call. V lost 3 bases and J 0 bases, leaving 6 bases between the germline ends. CDR1 MNHNS and CDR2 SASEGT come from the germline V gene. This CDR3 region has 15 residues.

This clonotype was seen many times. J is TRBJ1-1 and V is TRBV28; D is ambiguous. The CDR3 is made up of 15 amino acids. Between the trimmed V and J ends, which lost 3 bases and 3 bases, there was a span of 14 bases. CDR1 MDHEN and CDR2 SYDVKM come from the germline V gene. CDR3 region: CASSFLPPPDTEAFF. CDR3 coding DNA: TGTGCCAGCAGTTTTCTACCGCCGCCTGACACTGAAGCTTTCTTT.

The chain carries TRBV6-1 and TRBJ1-3; D is undetermined. The CDR3 length is 14 residues. V was clipped by 10 bases and J by 0 bases, with 13 bases between them. Germline assignment: CDR1 MNHNS and CDR2 SASEGT. CDR3 region: CATVLWFSGNTIYF. The CDR3, as DNA: TGTGCCACCGTTCTTTGGTTCTCTGGAAACACCATATATTTT.

This clonotype was counted ten times or more. The chain joins TRBV12-3 or TRBV12-4 to TRBJ2-3, with D tentatively TRBD2 (6 bases). The V end lost 5 bases, the J end lost 3 bases, and 12 bases lay between the germline ends. The CDR3 contains 14 residues. The DNA of the CDR3 is TGTGCCAGCAGTCCTTTTGGAGGGACAGATACGCAGTATTTT. Its translation is CASSPFGGTDTQYF.

This clonotype was observed at least ten times. The chain employs TRBV10-3 and TRBJ1-2; TRBD1 might be the D (5 bases). This CDR3 spans 17 amino acids. Between the trimmed V and J ends, which lost 0 bases and 5 bases, there was a span of 19 bases. CDR1 is ENHRY, CDR2 SYGVKD, per germline. CDR3 region: CAISESLRSGGGYGYTF. The CDR3 DNA follows: TGTGCCATCAGTGAGTCGTTGAGGTCAGGTGGGGGGTATGGCTACACCTTC.

This clonotype was counted between two and nine times. The V call is TRBV3-1, the J call TRBJ2-2; 9 bases map to TRBD2. The CDR3 is made up of 17 amino acids. From germline, CDR1 is LGHDT and CDR2 YNNKEL (reference sequence). V lost 0 bases and J lost 7; bases outside the gene matches: 9. This CDR3 is CASSQENRGLAGGELFF. The CDR3 DNA follows: TGTGCCAGCAGCCAAGAGAATAGGGGACTAGCTGGCGGGGAGCTGTTTTTT.